The 16 T cell receptor beta chains below all came from one sample that was sequenced in a study of CD4 and CD8 cells across lung adenocarcinoma regions. TCRdb passed the PCR reads through MiXCR, listing each CDR3 protein once. Among some 9,700 distinct CDR3 sequences listed, approximately 53% were seen once. The material sequenced was CD8+ T cells from the margin of a lung tumor. Receptors originate from a female donor with lung adenocarcinoma. The CD4 and CD8 labels of this study may be unreliable.

The chain uses TRBV6-1 and TRBJ2-3; maybe TRBD2 (5 bases). The CDR3 totals 13 residues. Trimming stripped 8 bases from V and 0 bases from J, with 9 bases between. Germline values: CDR1 MNHNS, CDR2 SASEGT. CDR3 protein: CASLPGSTDTQYF. The CDR3 DNA reads as TGTGCCAGCCTCCCGGGGAGCACAGATACGCAGTATTTT.

V and J are TRBV10-2 and TRBJ1-4, with D perhaps TRBD1 (6 bases). The CDR3 spans 14 residues. The V and J ends lost 3 bases and 6 bases respectively, with 11 bases between them. In germline, CDR1 is WSHSY, CDR2 SAAADI. CDR3 loop: CASSDPQGYEKLFF. CDR3 sequence (DNA): TGCGCCAGCAGTGACCCACAGGGTTATGAAAAACTGTTTTTT.

This chain joins TRBV7-3 and TRBJ2-1; 8 bases align to TRBD2. Germline CDR1 is SGHTA and CDR2 is FQGTGA. The ends lost 2 bases at V and 9 bases at J; junction bases unmatched: 9. This CDR3 is built from 15 residues. The CDR3 sequence: CASSLGTSVFTEQFF. CDR3 coding DNA: TGTGCCAGCAGCTTAGGGACTAGTGTTTTTACTGAGCAGTTCTTC.

Only a few counts were recorded for this clonotype. A much larger clone differs from this one at a single base, so this may be a read error. The chain employs TRBV2 and TRBJ2-4; TRBD2 matches at 10 bases. The CDR3 is 15 amino acids. J lost 13 bases, V lost 10 bases, and 19 bases had no gene match. Germline V gene sequence: CDR1 SNHLY, CDR2 FYNNEI. The CDR3 coding sequence is TGTGCCACCGAACGTCTAGCGGGAGTGAACAATGAGCAGTACTTC. Encoded protein: CATERLAGVNNEQYF.

This chain connects TRBV24-1 to TRBJ2-1; no firm D call. TRBJ2-5 matches the DNA end more closely, so the J call is doubtful. CDR3 length: 16 residues. The germline V gene has CDR1 KGHDR and CDR2 SFDVKD. CDR3 coding DNA: TGTGCCACCAGCGCAACCTTAGGCTCGGGCCAAGAGACCCAGTACTTC. It encodes CATSATLGSGQETQYF.

This clonotype was counted many times. The chain joins TRBV6-5 to TRBJ2-7, with no clear D. This CDR3 region has 11 residues. V was trimmed by 4 bases and J by 3 bases, leaving 4 bases between them. The germline V gene encodes CDR1 MNHEY and CDR2 SVGAGI. DNA for the CDR3: TGTGCCAGCAGTTCCGACTACGAGCAGTACTTC. Translation gives CASSSDYEQYF.

The rearrangement uses TRBV27 and TRBJ2-5; 9 bases align to TRBD2. The end of the DNA is better explained by TRBJ2-1, so the J call may be wrong. This CDR3 contains 14 residues. Germline assignment: CDR1 MNHEY and CDR2 SMNVEV (reference sequence). This chain's CDR3 is CASSLRGLAGEQFF. Here the CDR3 DNA reads TGTGCCAGCAGTTTAAGGGGACTAGCCGGTGAGCAGTTCTTC.

The V gene is TRBV6-1, the J gene TRBJ2-1, with D possibly being TRBD1 or TRBD2 (5 bases each). The J call is doubtful: the DNA matches TRBJ2-7 better. In germline, CDR1 is MNHNS, CDR2 SASEGT. The length of the CDR3 is 14 residues. The CDR3 nucleotides read TGTGCCAGCAGGCCGGGACGGAACTCCTACGAGCAGTACTTC. Its protein product is CASRPGRNSYEQYF.

The V gene is TRBV6-1, the J gene TRBJ2-3; D may be TRBD2 (7 bases). This CDR3 is built from 14 residues. Per germline, CDR1 MNHNS and CDR2 SASEGT. CDR3 sequence: CARRGGPDEETQYF. CDR3 sequence (DNA): TGTGCGAGGAGGGGGGGACCAGACGAAGAGACCCAGTATTTT.

V and J are TRBV6-5 and TRBJ2-5; TRBD1 matches 8 bases. The CDR3 covers 16 residues. V lost 3 bases, J lost 3 bases, and 9 bases stayed unmatched. Germline V gives CDR1 MNHEY, CDR2 SVGAGI. The CDR3 DNA sequence: TGTGCCAGCAGTTATTTCGACAGGGGTGGCAAAGAGACCCAGTACTTC. This gives the protein CASSYFDRGGKETQYF.

This clonotype came up once. One end of the junction varies from germline; a read error may be responsible. The genes are TRBV6-5 and TRBJ2-3, with 9 bases lining up with TRBD2. The CDR3 totals 15 residues. The germline CDR1 and CDR2 sequences are MNHEY and SVGAGI. The chain's CDR3 is CASSWLAGSADTQSF. Here the CDR3 DNA reads TGTGCCAGCAGTTGGCTAGCGGGAAGCGCAGATACCCAGTCTTTC.

On this clonotype itself: A read error may account for a junction end that differs from germline. V and J are TRBV10-1 and TRBJ2-3, with D perhaps TRBD1 (5 bases). Germline V gene data show CDR1 as WNHNN and CDR2 as SYGVQD (reference sequence). The CDR3 has 14 residues. The CDR3, as DNA: TGCGGCGGCAAGGGGCTGCAAGACCAAGATACGCAGTATTTC. This translates into CGGKGLQDQDTQYF.

This clonotype was counted ten times or more. Compared with germline, one end of the junction differs, possibly owing to a read error. The chain carries TRBV7-7 and TRBJ2-5; TRBD2 matches at 7 bases. Germline CDR1 is SSHAT and CDR2 is FNYEAQ (reference sequence). The CDR3 spans 15 residues. CDR3 amino acids: CASSFPWEGRETQYF. The CDR3 region has the DNA TGTGCTAGCAGCTTCCCGTGGGAGGGGAGAGAGACCCAGTACTTC.

This clonotype is a singleton in its sample. As the CDR3 is not closed by the conserved phenylalanine or tryptophan, this likely results from a read error. The chain combines TRBV7-2 with TRBJ2-6, with 7 nucleotides matching TRBD1. The CDR3 totals 22 residues. Germline CDR1 SGHTA, CDR2 FQGNSA. The CDR3 nucleotides are TGTGCCAGCAGCTTAGGAAACCGGGACAGACAGAAAAGTAGCTCTGGGGCCAACGTGCTGACTGTC. Its translation is CASSLGNRDRQKSSSGANVLTV.

The gene calls are TRBV30 and TRBJ2-1; TRBD2 matches 13 bases. Germline assignment: CDR1 GTSNPN and CDR2 SVGIG (reference sequence). The trim removed 3 bases at V and 9 bases at J, leaving 5 bases unmatched. The CDR3 spans 14 residues. CDR3 loop: CAWRLAGGPGEQFF. CDR3 nucleotides: TGTGCCTGGAGACTAGCGGGAGGGCCGGGTGAGCAGTTCTTC.

V is TRBV6-1 and J is TRBJ2-1; 8 bases agree with TRBD1. The assigned J gene may be wrong: the sequence end matches TRBJ2-7 better. The CDR3 sequence is 14 residues long. Per the germline V gene, CDR1 is MNHNS and CDR2 is SASEGT. This chain's CDR3 is CASRRQGSNNEQYF. Written as DNA, the CDR3 is TGTGCCAGCAGGAGACAGGGGAGCAACAATGAGCAGTACTTC.